This TCR beta chain was profiled in a study of cytomegalovirus exposure and HLA in healthy donors. General study findings and limits: As a later analysis showed, a missense DCLRE1C variant was linked to trimming of TCR beta V- and J-genes.

PCR employed 60 Vbeta and 13 Jbeta primers. Clones were read by immunoSEQ multiplex PCR, and TCRdb kept only the in-frame ones, dropping some. This table holds 130,000 to 150,000 clones, 82% found once. In the case of this clone: Its cognate antigen is unknown.

Looked up from germline, CDR1 is LNHNV and CDR2 is YYDKDF (reference sequence). This CDR3 region has 14 residues. J lost 8 bases, V lost 4 bases, and 6 bases had no gene match. V and J are TRBV15 and TRBJ2-1, with 9 bases fitting TRBD2. Input material: PBMCs. This sequence was found in a male donor in good health and CMV-seronegative. DNA of the CDR3: TGTGCCACCAGCATTCGGACTAGCGTTGATGAGCAGTTCTTC. Translation gives CATSIRTSVDEQFF. The full variable domain, completed using reference TRBV15 and TRBJ2-1, is DAMVIQNPRYQVTQFGKPVTLSCSQTLNHNVMYWYQQKSSQAPKLLFHYYDKDFNNEADTPDNFQSRRPNTSFCFLDIRSPGLGDTAMYLCATSIRTSVDEQFFGPGTRLTVL.